This T cell receptor (beta chain) was sequenced for a study of STAT5B mutations in CD4+ large granular lymphocyte leukemia. The CDR3 covers 14 residues. The ends were cut back, 5 bases at V and 5 bases at J, with 16 bases in the middle. In germline, CDR1 is SGHTA, CDR2 FQGNSA. This clone was found a few times. Libraries were prepared by immunoSEQ multiplex PCR; TCRdb keeps only in-frame clonotypes and omits some of them. The sample shows roughly 30,000 clones, under 80% of them seen only once. The receptor was isolated from a human donor in good health. Sample: CD4+ T cells from blood buffy coats. The chain employs TRBV7-2 and TRBJ2-7; D not resolved. CDR3 sequence reads: CASSISKGRDEQYF. The CDR3 DNA reads as TGTGCCAGCAGCATAAGCAAGGGTCGCGACGAGCAGTACTTC.